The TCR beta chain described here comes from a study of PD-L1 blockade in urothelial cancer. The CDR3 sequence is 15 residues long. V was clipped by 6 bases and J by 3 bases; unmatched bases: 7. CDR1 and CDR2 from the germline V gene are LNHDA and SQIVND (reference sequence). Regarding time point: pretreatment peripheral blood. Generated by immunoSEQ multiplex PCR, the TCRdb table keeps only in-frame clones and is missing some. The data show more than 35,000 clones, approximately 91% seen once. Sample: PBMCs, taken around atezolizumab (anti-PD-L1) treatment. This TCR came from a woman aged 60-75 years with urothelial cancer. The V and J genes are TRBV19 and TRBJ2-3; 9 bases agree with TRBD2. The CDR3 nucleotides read TGTGCCAGTAGCGATTATAGCGGGAGTACAGATACGCAGTATTTT. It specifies CASSDYSGSTDTQYF.